The rows below give T cell receptor beta chains drawn from one sample of a study of T cell repertoires in cytomegalovirus infection. TCRdb independently ran MiXCR on the reads; one entry per CDR3 protein. The sample lists approximately 100,000 distinct CDR3 sequences, approximately 28% occurring once. The antigens these receptors bind are not known. Material: CD8+ T cells from cultured PBMCs, obtained from culture after CMV antigen stimulation. These receptors all stem from a human donor in good health (CMV status not recorded). Some clones in this sample may be carry-over from other donors' samples. CDR3s leave out the opening cysteine and the closing phenylalanine or tryptophan. The order of the fields is V gene, D gene, J gene, CDR3 protein. A D gene is named only where the DNA matches it firmly.

V gene: TRBV27; D gene: NA; J gene: TRBJ1-2; CDR3 protein: ASSWSDEGGYT
V gene: TRBV3-1; D gene: NA; J gene: TRBJ1-1; CDR3 protein: ASSLFRGALDTEAF